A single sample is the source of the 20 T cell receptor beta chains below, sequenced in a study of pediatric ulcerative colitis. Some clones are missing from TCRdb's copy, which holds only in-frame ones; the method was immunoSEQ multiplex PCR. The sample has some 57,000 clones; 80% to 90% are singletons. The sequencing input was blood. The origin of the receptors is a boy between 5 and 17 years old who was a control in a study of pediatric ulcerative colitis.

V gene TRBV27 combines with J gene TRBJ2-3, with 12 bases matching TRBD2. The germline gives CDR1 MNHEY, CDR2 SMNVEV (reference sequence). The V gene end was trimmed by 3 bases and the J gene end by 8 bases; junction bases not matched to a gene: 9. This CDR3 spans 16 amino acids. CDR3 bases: TGTGCCAGCAGTTTCTTAGCGGAGACTAGCGGGAGTACGCAGTATTTT. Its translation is CASSFLAETSGSTQYF.

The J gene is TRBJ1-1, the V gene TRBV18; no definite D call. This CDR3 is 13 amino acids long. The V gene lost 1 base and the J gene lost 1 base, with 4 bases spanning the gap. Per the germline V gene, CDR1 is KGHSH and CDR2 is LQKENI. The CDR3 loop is CASSPLENTEAFF. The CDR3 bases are TGTGCCAGCTCACCACTCGAGAACACTGAAGCTTTCTTT.

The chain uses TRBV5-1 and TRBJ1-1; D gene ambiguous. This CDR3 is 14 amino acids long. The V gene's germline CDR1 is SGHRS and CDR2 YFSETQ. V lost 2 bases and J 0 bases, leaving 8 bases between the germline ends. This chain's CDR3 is CASSLFDMNTEAFF. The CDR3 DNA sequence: TGCGCCAGCAGCTTATTTGATATGAACACTGAAGCTTTCTTT.

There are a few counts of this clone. The CDR3 here is CSASSRSGYTF. CDR3 sequence (DNA): TGCAGTGCTAGTAGTCGGAGTGGCTACACCTTC. The gene calls are TRBV20-1 and TRBJ1-2; D ambiguous. Between the trimmed V and J ends, which lost 3 bases and 7 bases, there was a span of 9 bases. The CDR3 runs 11 residues. Germline CDR1 DFQATT, CDR2 SNEGSKA (reference sequence).

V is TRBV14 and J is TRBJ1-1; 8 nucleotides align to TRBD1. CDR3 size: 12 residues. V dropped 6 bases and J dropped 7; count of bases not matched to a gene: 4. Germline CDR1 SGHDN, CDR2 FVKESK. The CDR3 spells CASSHGTGEAFF. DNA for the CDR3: TGTGCCAGCAGTCACGGGACAGGTGAAGCTTTCTTT.

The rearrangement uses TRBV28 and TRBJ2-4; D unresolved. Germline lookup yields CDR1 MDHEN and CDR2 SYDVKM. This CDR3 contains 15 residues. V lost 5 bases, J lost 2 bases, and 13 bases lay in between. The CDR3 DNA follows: TGTGCCAGCAGTCCCCTTCTTCTGTCCAAAAACATTCAGTACTTC. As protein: CASSPLLLSKNIQYF.

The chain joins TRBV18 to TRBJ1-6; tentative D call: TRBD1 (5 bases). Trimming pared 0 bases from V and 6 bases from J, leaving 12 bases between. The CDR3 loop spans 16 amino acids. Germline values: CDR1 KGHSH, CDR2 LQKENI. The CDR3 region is CASSPPSREGNSPLHF. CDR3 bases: TGTGCCAGCTCACCACCGTCCAGGGAGGGTAATTCACCCCTCCACTTT.

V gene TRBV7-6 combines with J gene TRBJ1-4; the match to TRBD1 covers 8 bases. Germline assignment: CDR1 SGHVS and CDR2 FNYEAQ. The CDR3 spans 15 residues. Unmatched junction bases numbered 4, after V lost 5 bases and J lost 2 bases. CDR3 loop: CASSRGQGTNEKLFF. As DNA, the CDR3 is TGTGCCAGCAGCAGAGGACAGGGCACTAATGAAAAACTGTTTTTT.

CDR3 amino acids: CASSARGIWDQETQYF. DNA for the CDR3: TGTGCCAGCAGCGCCCGAGGGATTTGGGACCAAGAGACCCAGTACTTC. This chain links TRBV9 with TRBJ2-5, with a possible D match to TRBD2 (5 bases). Germline V gives CDR1 SGDLS, CDR2 YYNGEE. This CDR3 is 16 amino acids long. The V end lost 3 bases, the J end lost 0 bases, and 15 bases lay between the germline ends.

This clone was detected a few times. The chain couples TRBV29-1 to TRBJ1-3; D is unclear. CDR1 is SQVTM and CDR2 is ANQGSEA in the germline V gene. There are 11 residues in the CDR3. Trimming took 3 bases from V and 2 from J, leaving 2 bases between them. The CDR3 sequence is CSVDAGNTIYF. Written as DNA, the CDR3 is TGCAGCGTTGACGCTGGAAACACCATATATTTT.

As DNA, the CDR3 is TGTGCCAGTAGATCTGGAAATCCGACCATCACAGATACGCAGTATTTT. This sequence encodes CASRSGNPTITDTQYF. This sequence joins TRBV19 and TRBJ2-3; D remains unclear. This CDR3 contains 16 residues. Per the germline V gene, CDR1 is LNHDA and CDR2 is SQIVND (reference sequence). The V gene lost 6 bases and the J gene lost 2 bases, with 18 bases spanning the gap.

The CDR3 sequence is CASSEPDRTGTYGYTF. Written as DNA, the CDR3 is TGTGCCAGCAGTGAACCCGACCGGACAGGGACCTATGGCTACACCTTC. V and J are TRBV6-1 and TRBJ1-2; 8 positions match TRBD1. This CDR3 is 16 amino acids long. CDR1 is MNHNS, CDR2 SASEGT, per germline. J lost 4 bases, V lost 2 bases, and 9 bases had no gene match.

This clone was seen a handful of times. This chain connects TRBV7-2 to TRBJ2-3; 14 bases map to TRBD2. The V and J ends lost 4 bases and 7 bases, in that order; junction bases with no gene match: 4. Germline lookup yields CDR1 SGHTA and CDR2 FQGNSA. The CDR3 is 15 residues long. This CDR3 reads CASSSGLAGVNTQYF. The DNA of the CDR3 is TGTGCCAGCAGCTCGGGACTAGCGGGAGTTAATACGCAGTATTTT.

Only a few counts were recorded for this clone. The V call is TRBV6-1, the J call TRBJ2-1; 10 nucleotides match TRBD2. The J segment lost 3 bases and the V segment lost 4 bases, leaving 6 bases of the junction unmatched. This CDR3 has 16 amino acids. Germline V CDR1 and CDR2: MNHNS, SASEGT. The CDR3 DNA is TGTGCCAGCAGTGGTCAGAGCGGGGGGGGCTACAATGAGCAGTTCTTC. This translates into CASSGQSGGGYNEQFF.

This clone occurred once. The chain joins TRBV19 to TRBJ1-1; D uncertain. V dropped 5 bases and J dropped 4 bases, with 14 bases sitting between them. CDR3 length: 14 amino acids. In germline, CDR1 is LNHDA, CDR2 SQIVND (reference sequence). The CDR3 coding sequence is TGTGCCAGTAGTCTCTCCGGGATTCGCACTGAAGCTTTCTTT. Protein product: CASSLSGIRTEAFF.

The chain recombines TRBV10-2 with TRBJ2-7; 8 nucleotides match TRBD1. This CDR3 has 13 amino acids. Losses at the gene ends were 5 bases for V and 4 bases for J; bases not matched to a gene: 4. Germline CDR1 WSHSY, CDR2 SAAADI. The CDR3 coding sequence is TGCGCCAGCAGTAGCCAGGGGGCTTACGAGCAGTACTTC. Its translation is CASSSQGAYEQYF.

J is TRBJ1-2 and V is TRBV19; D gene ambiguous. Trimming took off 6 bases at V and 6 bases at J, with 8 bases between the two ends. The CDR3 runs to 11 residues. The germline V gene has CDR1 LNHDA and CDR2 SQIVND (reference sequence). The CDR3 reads CASSQSDGYTF. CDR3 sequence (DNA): TGTGCCAGTAGCCAAAGTGATGGCTACACCTTC.

The CDR3 DNA reads as TGTGCCTGGAGCGGGGCGGGGTACAATGAGCAGTTCTTC. This sequence encodes CAWSGAGYNEQFF. The J gene is TRBJ2-1, the V gene TRBV30, with a possible D match to TRBD2 (6 bases). Germline V gene lookup returns CDR1 GTSNPN and CDR2 SVGIG (reference sequence). This CDR3 has 13 residues. The V gene lost 3 bases and the J gene lost 4 bases, with 10 bases spanning the gap.

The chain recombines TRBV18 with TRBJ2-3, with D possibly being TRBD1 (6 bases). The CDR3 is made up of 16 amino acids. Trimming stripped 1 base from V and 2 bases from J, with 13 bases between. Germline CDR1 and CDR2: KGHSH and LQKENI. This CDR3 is CASSPRTRGHTDTQYF. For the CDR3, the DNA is TGTGCCAGCTCACCACGAACGAGGGGACACACAGATACGCAGTATTTT.

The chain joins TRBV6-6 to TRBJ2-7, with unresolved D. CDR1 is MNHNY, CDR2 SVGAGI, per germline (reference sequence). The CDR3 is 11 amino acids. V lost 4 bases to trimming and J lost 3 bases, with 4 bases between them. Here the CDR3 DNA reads TGTGCCAGCAGTTGGGACTACGAGCAGTACTTC. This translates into CASSWDYEQYF.